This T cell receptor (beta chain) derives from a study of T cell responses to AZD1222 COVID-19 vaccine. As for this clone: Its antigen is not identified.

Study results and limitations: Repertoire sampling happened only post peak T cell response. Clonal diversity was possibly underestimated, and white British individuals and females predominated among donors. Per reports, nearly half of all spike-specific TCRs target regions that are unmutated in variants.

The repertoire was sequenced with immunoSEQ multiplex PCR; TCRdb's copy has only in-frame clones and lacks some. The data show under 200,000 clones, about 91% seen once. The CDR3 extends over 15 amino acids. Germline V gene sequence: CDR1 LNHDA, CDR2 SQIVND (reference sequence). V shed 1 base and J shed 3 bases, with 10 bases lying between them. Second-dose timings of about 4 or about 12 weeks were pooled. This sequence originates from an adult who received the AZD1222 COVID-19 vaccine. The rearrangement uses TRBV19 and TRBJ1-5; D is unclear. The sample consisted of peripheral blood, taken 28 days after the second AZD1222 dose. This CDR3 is CASSIASDLNQPQHF. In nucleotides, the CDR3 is TGTGCCAGTAGTATAGCCTCGGACCTCAATCAGCCCCAGCATTTT.